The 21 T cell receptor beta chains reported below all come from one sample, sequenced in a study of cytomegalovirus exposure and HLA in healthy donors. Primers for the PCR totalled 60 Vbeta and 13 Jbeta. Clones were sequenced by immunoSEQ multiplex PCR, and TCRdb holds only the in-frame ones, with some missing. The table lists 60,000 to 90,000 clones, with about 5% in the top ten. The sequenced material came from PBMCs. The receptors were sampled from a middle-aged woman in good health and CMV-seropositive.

The CDR3, as DNA: TGTGCCAGCGAAAGGTACCAGGGGACGGGCACTGAAGCTTTCTTT. Protein: CASERYQGTGTEAFF. The V call is TRBV6-1, the J call TRBJ1-1; possible D gene TRBD1, 6 bases. This CDR3 has 15 amino acids. Trimming stripped 8 bases from V and 4 bases from J, with 20 bases between. CDR1 and CDR2 (germline): MNHNS, SASEGT.

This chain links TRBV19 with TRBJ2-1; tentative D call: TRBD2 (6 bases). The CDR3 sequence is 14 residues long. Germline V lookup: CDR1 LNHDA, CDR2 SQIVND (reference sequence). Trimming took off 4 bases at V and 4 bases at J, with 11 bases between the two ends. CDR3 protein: CASSKGGDYNEQFF. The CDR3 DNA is TGTGCCAGTAGTAAAGGCGGGGATTACAATGAGCAGTTCTTC.

CDR3 region: CASSLYGSTDTQYF. For the CDR3, the DNA is TGTGCCAGCAGTTTGTACGGGAGCACAGATACGCAGTATTTT. The gene calls are TRBV28 and TRBJ2-3; D call uncertain. The germline V gene has CDR1 MDHEN and CDR2 SYDVKM. The CDR3 covers 14 residues. Trimming stripped 3 bases from V and 0 bases from J, with 7 bases between. The full variable domain, completed using reference TRBV28 and TRBJ2-3, is DVKVTQSSRYLVKRTGEKVFLECVQDMDHENMFWYRQDPGLGLRLIYFSYDVKMKEKGDIPEGYSVSREKKERFSLILESASTNQTSMYLCASSLYGSTDTQYFGPGTRLTVL.

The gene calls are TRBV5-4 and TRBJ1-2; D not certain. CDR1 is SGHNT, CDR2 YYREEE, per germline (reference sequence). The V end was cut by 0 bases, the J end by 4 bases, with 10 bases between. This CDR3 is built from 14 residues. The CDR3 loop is CASSLADTSYGYTF. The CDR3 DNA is TGTGCCAGCAGCTTGGCCGACACGTCCTATGGCTACACCTTC.

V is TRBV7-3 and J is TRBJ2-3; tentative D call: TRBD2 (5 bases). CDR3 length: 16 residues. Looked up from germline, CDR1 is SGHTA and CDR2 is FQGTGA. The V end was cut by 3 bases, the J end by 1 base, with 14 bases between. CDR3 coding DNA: TGTGCCAGCAGCTTCGGAACTAGTCTTGGCACAGATACGCAGTATTTT. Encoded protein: CASSFGTSLGTDTQYF. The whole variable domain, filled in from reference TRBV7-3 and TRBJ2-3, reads GAGVSQTPSNKVTEKGKYVELRCDPISGHTALYWYRQSLGQGPEFLIYFQGTGAADDSGLPNDRFFAVRPEGSVSTLKIQRTERGDSAVYLCASSFGTSLGTDTQYFGPGTRLTVL.

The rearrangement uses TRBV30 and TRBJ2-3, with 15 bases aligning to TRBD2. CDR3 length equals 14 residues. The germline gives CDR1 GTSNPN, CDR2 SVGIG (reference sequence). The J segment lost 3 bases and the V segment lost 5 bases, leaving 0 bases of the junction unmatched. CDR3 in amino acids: CAWGLAGGTDTQYF. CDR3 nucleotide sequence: TGTGCCTGGGGACTAGCGGGAGGGACAGATACGCAGTATTTT.

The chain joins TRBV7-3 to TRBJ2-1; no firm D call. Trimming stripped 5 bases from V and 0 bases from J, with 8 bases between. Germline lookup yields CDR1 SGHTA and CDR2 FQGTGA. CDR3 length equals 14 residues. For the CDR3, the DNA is TGTGCCAGCAGCAAAGAGAGCTCCTACAATGAGCAGTTCTTC. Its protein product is CASSKESSYNEQFF.

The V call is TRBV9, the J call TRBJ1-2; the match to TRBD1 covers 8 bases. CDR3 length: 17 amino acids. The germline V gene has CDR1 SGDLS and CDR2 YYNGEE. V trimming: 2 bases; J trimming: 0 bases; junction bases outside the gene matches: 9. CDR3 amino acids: CASSVDRGGLTNYGYTF. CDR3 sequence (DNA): TGTGCCAGCAGCGTCGACAGGGGTGGTTTGACTAACTATGGCTACACCTTC.

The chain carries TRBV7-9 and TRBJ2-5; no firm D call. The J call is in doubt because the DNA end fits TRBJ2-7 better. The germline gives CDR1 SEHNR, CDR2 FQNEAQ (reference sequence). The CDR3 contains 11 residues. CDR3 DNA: TGTGCCAGCAGCTTTTCCTACGAGCAGTACTTC. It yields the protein CASSFSYEQYF.

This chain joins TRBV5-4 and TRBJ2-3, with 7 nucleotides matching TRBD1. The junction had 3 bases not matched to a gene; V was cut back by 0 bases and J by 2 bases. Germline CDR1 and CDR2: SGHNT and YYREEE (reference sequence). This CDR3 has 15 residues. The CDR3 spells CASSLGQGDTDTQYF. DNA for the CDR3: TGTGCCAGCAGCTTGGGACAGGGAGACACAGATACGCAGTATTTT.

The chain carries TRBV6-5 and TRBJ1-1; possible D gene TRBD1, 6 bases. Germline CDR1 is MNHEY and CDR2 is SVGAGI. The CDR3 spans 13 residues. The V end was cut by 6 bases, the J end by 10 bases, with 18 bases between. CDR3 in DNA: TGTGCCAGCAGCCGGGGGGGGGACAACGGAGCTTTCTTT. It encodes CASSRGGDNGAFF.

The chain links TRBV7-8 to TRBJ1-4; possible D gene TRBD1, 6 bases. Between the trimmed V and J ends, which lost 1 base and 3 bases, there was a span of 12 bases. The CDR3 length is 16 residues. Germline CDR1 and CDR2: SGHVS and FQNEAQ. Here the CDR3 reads CASSLVVDSPNEKLFF. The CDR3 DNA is TGTGCCAGCAGCTTAGTGGTGGACAGCCCTAATGAAAAACTGTTTTTT.

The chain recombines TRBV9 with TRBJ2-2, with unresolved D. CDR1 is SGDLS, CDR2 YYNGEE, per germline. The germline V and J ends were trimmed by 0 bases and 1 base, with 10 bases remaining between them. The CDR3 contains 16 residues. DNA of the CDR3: TGTGCCAGCAGCGTAGATCCGGTCCGGAACACCGGGGAGCTGTTTTTT. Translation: CASSVDPVRNTGELFF. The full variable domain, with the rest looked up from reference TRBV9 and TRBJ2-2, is DSGVTQTPKHLITATGQRVTLRCSPRSGDLSVYWYQQSLDQGLQFLIQYYNGEERAKGNILERFSAQQFPDLHSELNLSSLELGDSALYFCASSVDPVRNTGELFFGEGSRLTVL.

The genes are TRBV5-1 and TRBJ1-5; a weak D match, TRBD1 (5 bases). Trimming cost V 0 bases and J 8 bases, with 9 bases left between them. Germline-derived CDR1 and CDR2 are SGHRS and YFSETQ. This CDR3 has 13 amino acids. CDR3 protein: CASSLAGPEPQHF. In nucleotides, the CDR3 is TGCGCCAGCAGCTTGGCAGGGCCGGAGCCCCAGCATTTT.

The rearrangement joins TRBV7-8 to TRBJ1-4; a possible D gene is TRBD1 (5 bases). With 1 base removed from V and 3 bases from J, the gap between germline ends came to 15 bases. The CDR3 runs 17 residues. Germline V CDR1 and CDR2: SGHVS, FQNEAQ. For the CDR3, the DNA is TGTGCCAGCAGCTTAGAGGAGGGGAGTAGAGCTAATGAAAAACTGTTTTTT. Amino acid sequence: CASSLEEGSRANEKLFF.

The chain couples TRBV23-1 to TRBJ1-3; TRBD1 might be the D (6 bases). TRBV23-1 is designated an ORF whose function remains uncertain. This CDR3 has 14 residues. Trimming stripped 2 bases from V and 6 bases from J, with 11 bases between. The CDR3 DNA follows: TGCGCCAGCAGTCAAAGGGGGGGAAAAAACACCATATATTTT. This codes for CASSQRGGKNTIYF.

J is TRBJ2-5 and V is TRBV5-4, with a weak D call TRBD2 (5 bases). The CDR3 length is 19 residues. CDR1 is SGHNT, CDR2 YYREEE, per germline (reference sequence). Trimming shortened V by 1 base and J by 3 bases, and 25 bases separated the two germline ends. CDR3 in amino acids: CASSLRNGTGGPREETQYF. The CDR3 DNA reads TGTGCCAGCAGCTTGAGGAACGGCACCGGCGGGCCTAGGGAAGAGACCCAGTACTTC.

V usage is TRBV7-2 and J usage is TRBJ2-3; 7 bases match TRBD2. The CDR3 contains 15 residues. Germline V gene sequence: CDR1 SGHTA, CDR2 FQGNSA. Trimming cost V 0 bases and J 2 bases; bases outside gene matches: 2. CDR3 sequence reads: CASSLAGGITDTQYF. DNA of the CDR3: TGTGCCAGCAGCTTAGCGGGGGGGATCACAGATACGCAGTATTTT.

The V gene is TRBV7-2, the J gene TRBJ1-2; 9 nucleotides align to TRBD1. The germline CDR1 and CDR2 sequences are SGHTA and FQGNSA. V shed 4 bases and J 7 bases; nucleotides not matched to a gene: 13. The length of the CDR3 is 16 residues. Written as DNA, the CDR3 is TGTGCCAGCAGCTGGGGGACAGGGATGGATTCGGGTGGCTACACCTTC. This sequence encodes CASSWGTGMDSGGYTF.

The CDR3 nucleotides read TGTGCCAGCAGCTTGGGGCGTGCGGAGGGAACCGGGGAGCTGTTTTTT. Amino acids: CASSLGRAEGTGELFF. The V gene is TRBV5-4, the J gene TRBJ2-2, with D possibly matching TRBD2 (6 bases). Trimming stripped 0 bases from V and 5 bases from J, with 14 bases between. The CDR3 runs to 16 residues. Germline loops: CDR1 SGHNT, CDR2 YYREEE (reference sequence).

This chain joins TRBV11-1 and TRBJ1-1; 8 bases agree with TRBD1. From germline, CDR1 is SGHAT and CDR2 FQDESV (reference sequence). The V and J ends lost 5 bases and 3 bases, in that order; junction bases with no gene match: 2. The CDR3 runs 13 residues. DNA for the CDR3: TGTGCCAGCAGCCAGACAGGGGACACTGAAGCTTTCTTT. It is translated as CASSQTGDTEAFF.